One sample yielded the 16 T cell receptor beta chains listed below, sequenced in a study of T cell responses to AZD1222 COVID-19 vaccine. Assay: immunoSEQ multiplex PCR; the TCRdb copy retains only in-frame clones and omits some. The sample shows roughly 120,000 clones, 80% to 90% of them seen only once. Here the sequenced sample was peripheral blood, taken on day 0 of AZD1222 vaccination. The receptor source for this set is an adult in good health.

The rearrangement uses TRBV6-5 and TRBJ2-4; 12 bases line up with TRBD2. Looked up from germline, CDR1 is MNHEY and CDR2 is SVGAGI. J gave up 5 bases and V 4 bases, and 6 bases lay outside the gene matches. This CDR3 has 16 amino acids. The CDR3 sequence: CASSCRLAGVQNIQYF. CDR3 nucleotide sequence: TGTGCCAGCAGTTGCCGACTAGCGGGAGTCCAAAACATTCAGTACTTC.

The chain combines TRBV7-3 with TRBJ2-1; D not certain. Deletions cut 5 bases from V and 9 bases from J, with 20 bases between. This CDR3 region has 15 residues. Germline CDR1 reads SGHTA; CDR2 reads FQGTGA. The CDR3 loop reads CASSGHEALVSEQFF. The CDR3, as DNA: TGTGCCAGCAGCGGGCACGAGGCCCTAGTGTCTGAGCAGTTCTTC.

This chain connects TRBV10-1 to TRBJ2-7; either TRBD1 or TRBD2 may supply D (5 bases each). CDR3 length equals 13 residues. Germline lookup yields CDR1 WNHNN and CDR2 SYGVQD (reference sequence). Trimming shortened V by 0 bases and J by 2 bases, and 5 bases separated the two germline ends. The DNA for the CDR3 is TGCGCCAGCAGTGAGTCGGGGGCCTACGAGCAGTACTTC. Its protein product is CASSESGAYEQYF.

The chain employs TRBV29-1 and TRBJ1-2; the match to TRBD1 covers 8 bases. This CDR3 has 13 amino acids. V lost 5 bases to trimming and J lost 4 bases; unmatched junction nucleotides: 6. Germline V CDR1 and CDR2: SQVTM, ANQGSEA. The DNA for the CDR3 is TGCAGCGTTTCAGCTGACAGGGGCTATGGCTACACCTTC. As protein: CSVSADRGYGYTF.

V is TRBV4-3 and J is TRBJ2-1, with TRBD1 as a possible D gene (8 bases). The length of the CDR3 is 17 residues. CDR1 is LGHNA and CDR2 is YSLEER in the germline V gene. Trimming removed 0 bases from V and 0 bases from J, with 12 bases in between. Here the CDR3 reads CASSQERGTGSYNEQFF. The CDR3 region has the DNA TGCGCCAGCAGCCAAGAGCGGGGGACAGGCTCCTACAATGAGCAGTTCTTC.

The chain is built from TRBV20-1 and TRBJ1-1; 7 nucleotides align to TRBD1. The V and J ends lost 3 bases and 3 bases, in that order; junction bases with no gene match: 7. CDR1 DFQATT and CDR2 SNEGSKA come from the germline V gene (reference sequence). The CDR3 is 14 amino acids. The CDR3 coding sequence is TGCAGTGCTAGTAAGGGGGCGCAGGACACTGAAGCTTTCTTT. It yields the protein CSASKGAQDTEAFF.

The CDR3 loop is CASSLGHNNQPQHF. DNA for the CDR3: TGTGCCAGCAGCTTAGGACACAACAATCAGCCCCAGCATTTT. The J gene is TRBJ1-5, the V gene TRBV7-2; D unclear. This CDR3 has 14 amino acids. V gave up 1 base and J gave up 3 bases, with 7 bases separating them. The germline V gene encodes CDR1 SGHTA and CDR2 FQGNSA. Variable domain in full (rest from reference TRBV7-2 and TRBJ1-5): GAGVSQSPSNKVTEKGKDVELRCDPISGHTALYWYRQSLGQGLEFLIYFQGNSAPDKSGLPSDRFSAERTGGSVSTLTIQRTQQEDSAVYLCASSLGHNNQPQHFGDGTRLSIL.

The chain links TRBV4-1 to TRBJ2-1, with 8 bases aligning to TRBD1. CDR1 MGHRA and CDR2 YSYEKL come from the germline V gene. Germline trimming cut 4 bases from V and 8 bases from J; bases unmatched to any gene: 7. This CDR3 has 14 residues. This chain's CDR3 is CASSLGQGADEQFF. CDR3 sequence (DNA): TGCGCCAGCAGCCTAGGCCAGGGGGCTGATGAGCAGTTCTTC.

The V and J genes are TRBV3-1 (or the pseudogene TRBV3-2) and TRBJ2-3; TRBD2 matches 9 bases. There are 14 residues in the CDR3. After removal of 7 bases from V and 8 bases from J, the junction contained 10 bases not matched to a gene. CDR1 is LGHDT, CDR2 YNNKEL, per germline (reference sequence). The CDR3 reads CASTSSGGQGTQYF. CDR3 in DNA: TGTGCCAGCACCAGTAGCGGGGGCCAGGGTACGCAGTATTTT.

On this clone: This specimen includes other DNA sequences encoding the same CDR3. The chain links TRBV11-3 to TRBJ2-3, with D perhaps TRBD1 or TRBD2 (5 bases each). This CDR3 has 12 amino acids. V was shortened by 5 bases and J by 5 bases, with 8 bases between the two germline ends. In germline, CDR1 is SGHNT, CDR2 YENEEA. CDR3 in amino acids: CASSLGGDTQYF. Written as DNA, the CDR3 is TGTGCCAGCAGCCTTGGGGGAGATACGCAGTATTTT. Based on the CDR3 plus reference TRBV11-3 and TRBJ2-3, the full variable domain is EAGVVQSPRYKIIEKKQPVAFWCNPISGHNTLYWYLQNLGQGPELLIRYENEEAVDDSQLPKDRFSAERLKGVDSTLKIQPAELGDSAVYLCASSLGGDTQYFGPGTRLTVL.

The chain has TRBV7-3 and TRBJ2-1; the match to TRBD1 covers 7 bases. J was trimmed by 7 bases and V by 1 base; bases with no gene match: 10. This CDR3 is built from 16 residues. CDR1 is SGHTA and CDR2 is FQGTGA in the germline V gene. CDR3 region: CASSLIGQGVVNEQFF. CDR3 coding DNA: TGTGCCAGCAGCTTAATAGGCCAGGGGGTAGTTAATGAGCAGTTCTTC.

This clone was seen a single time. The V and J genes are TRBV6-1 and TRBJ1-6; no firm D call. The CDR3 has 14 residues. Germline values: CDR1 MNHNS, CDR2 SASEGT. The V end lost 5 bases, the J end lost 6 bases, and 11 bases lay between the germline ends. The CDR3 sequence: CASSPRTANSPLHF. The CDR3 DNA follows: TGTGCCAGCAGTCCGAGGACGGCTAATTCACCCCTCCACTTT.

This clone was found once. The chain carries TRBV3-1 (or the pseudogene TRBV3-2) and TRBJ1-1, with D hard to call. This CDR3 is built from 14 residues. V lost 3 bases, J lost 6 bases, and 14 bases lay in between. From germline, CDR1 is LGHDT and CDR2 YNNKEL (reference sequence). CDR3 in amino acids: CASSQPQRLAEAFF. CDR3 nucleotides: TGTGCCAGCAGCCAGCCCCAGAGATTGGCTGAAGCTTTCTTT.

The rearrangement uses TRBV5-6 and TRBJ1-2; 8 bases map to TRBD1. This CDR3 comprises 15 residues. V shed 3 bases, J shed 2 bases, and the junction held 6 bases outside the gene matches. Germline CDR1 is SGHDT and CDR2 is YYEEEE. DNA for the CDR3: TGTGCCAGCAGCTCCAAAGGACAGGGAAACTATGGCTACACCTTC. This encodes CASSSKGQGNYGYTF.

The chain couples TRBV6-5 to TRBJ2-1; D gene ambiguous. The CDR3 spans 13 residues. V was trimmed by 0 bases and J by 8 bases, leaving 8 bases between them. The germline V gene has CDR1 MNHEY and CDR2 SVGAGI. The CDR3 here is CASSYSNRDEQFF. CDR3 nucleotides: TGTGCCAGCAGTTACTCGAATAGAGATGAGCAGTTCTTC.

The count of this clone is one. The chain couples TRBV29-1 to TRBJ1-5, with unresolved D. The CDR3 consists of 12 residues. V was trimmed by 5 bases and J by 4 bases, leaving 9 bases between them. Germline-derived CDR1 and CDR2 are SQVTM and ANQGSEA. The CDR3 nucleotides are TGCAGCGTTTCGGGTTGGAATCAGCCCCAGCATTTT. As protein: CSVSGWNQPQHF.